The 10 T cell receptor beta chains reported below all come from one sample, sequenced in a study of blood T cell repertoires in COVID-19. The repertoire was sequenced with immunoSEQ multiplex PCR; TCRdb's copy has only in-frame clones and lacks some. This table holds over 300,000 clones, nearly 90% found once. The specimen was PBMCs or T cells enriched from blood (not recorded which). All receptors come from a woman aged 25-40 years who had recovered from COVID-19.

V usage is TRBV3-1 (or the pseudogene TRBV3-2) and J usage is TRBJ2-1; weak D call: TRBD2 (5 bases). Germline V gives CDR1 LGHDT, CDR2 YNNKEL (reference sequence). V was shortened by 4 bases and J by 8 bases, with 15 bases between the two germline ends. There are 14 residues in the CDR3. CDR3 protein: CASSLDSDQDEQFF. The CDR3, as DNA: TGTGCCAGCAGCCTCGATAGCGACCAGGATGAGCAGTTCTTC.

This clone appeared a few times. This CDR3 is CASSSRLAGGHQNIQYF. The CDR3 DNA reads TGTGCCAGTAGTTCCCGACTAGCGGGGGGCCACCAAAACATTCAGTACTTC. The chain is built from TRBV19 and TRBJ2-4; 13 bases fit TRBD2. This CDR3 contains 17 residues. J gave up 5 bases and V 5 bases, and 9 bases lay outside the gene matches. CDR1 is LNHDA and CDR2 is SQIVND in the germline V gene (reference sequence).

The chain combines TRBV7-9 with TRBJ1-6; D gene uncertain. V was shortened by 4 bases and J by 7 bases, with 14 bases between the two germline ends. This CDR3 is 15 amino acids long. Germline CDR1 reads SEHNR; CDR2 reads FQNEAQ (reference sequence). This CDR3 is CASSSNGVLNSPLHF. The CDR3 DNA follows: TGTGCCAGCAGCTCGAACGGGGTTCTCAATTCACCCCTCCACTTT.

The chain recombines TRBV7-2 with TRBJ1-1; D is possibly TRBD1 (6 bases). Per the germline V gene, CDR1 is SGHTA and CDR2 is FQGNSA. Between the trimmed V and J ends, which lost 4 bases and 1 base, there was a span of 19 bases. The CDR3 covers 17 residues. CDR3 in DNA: TGTGCCAGCAGCTCTCGGGACACCCAAGGGTCGAACACTGAAGCTTTCTTT. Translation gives CASSSRDTQGSNTEAFF.

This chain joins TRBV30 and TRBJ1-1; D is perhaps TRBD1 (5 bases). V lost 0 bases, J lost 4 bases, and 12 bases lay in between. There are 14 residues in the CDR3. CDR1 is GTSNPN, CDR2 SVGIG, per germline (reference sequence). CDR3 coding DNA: TGTGCCTGGAGTGTATGGGGTCAGGGCACTGAAGCTTTCTTT. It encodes CAWSVWGQGTEAFF.

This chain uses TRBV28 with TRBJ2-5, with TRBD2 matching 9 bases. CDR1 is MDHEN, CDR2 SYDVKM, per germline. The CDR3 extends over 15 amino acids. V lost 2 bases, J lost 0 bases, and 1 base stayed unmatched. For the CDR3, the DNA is TGTGCCAGCAGTTTAGTAGCGGGGGACCAAGAGACCCAGTACTTC. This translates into CASSLVAGDQETQYF.

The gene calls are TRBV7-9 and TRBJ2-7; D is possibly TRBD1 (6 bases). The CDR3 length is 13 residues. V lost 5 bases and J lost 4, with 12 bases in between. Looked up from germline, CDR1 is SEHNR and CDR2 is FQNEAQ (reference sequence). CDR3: CASSPWTAYEQYF. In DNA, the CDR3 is TGTGCCAGCAGCCCGTGGACAGCTTACGAGCAGTACTTC.

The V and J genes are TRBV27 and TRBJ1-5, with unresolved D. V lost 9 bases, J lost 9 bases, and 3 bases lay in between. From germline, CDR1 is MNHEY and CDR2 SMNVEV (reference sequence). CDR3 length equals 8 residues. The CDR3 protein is CASRPQHF. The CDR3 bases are TGTGCCAGTAGGCCCCAGCATTTT.

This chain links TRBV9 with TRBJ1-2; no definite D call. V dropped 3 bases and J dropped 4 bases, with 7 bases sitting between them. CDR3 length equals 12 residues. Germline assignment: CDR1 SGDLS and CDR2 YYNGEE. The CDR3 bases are TGTGCCAGCAGCGCCCAATCCTATGGCTACACCTTC. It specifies CASSAQSYGYTF.

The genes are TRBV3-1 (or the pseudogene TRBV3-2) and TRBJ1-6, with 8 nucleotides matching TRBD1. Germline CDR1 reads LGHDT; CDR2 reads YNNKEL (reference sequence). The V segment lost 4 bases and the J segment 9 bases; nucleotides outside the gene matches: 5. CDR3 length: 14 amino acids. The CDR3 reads CASSPGTGTSPLHF. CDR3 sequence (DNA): TGTGCCAGCAGCCCCGGGACAGGAACTTCACCCCTCCACTTT.